Listed below are T cell receptor beta chains from one sample, sequenced in a study of identical twins. TCRdb independently ran MiXCR on the 5' RACE reads; one entry per CDR3 protein. The sample contains roughly 1,500,000 distinct CDR3 sequences, about 32% of which appear only once. The sample taken for sequencing was cord blood. Receptor source: a newborn girl in good health. The CDR3 runs from the conserved cysteine through the conserved F or W. The D gene is left open where the match is weak. Clone size, where shown, is once, few, many, or a class for clones that have expanded.

TRBV11-2	TRBD1	TRBJ2-4	.	CASSWGQGVNIQYF	TGTGCCAGCAGCTGGGGACAGGGGGTTAACATTCAGTACTTC
TRBV7-2	.	TRBJ2-3	.	CASSSFASLEVSQYF	TGTGCCAGCAGCTCCTTCGCCTCACTAGAGGTCTCGCAGTATTTT
TRBV11-2	TRBD1	TRBJ1-1	.	CASSLGWTGGTEAFF	TGTGCCAGCAGCTTAGGGTGGACAGGGGGCACTGAAGCTTTCTTT
TRBV3-1	TRBD2	TRBJ2-1	.	CASSQGWTSGEETQFF	TGTGCCAGCAGCCAAGGATGGACTAGCGGCGAAGAGACCCAGTTCTTC
TRBV5-1	TRBD1	TRBJ2-7	.	CASSLVGTGKIWDNNEQYF	TGCGCCAGCAGCTTGGTTGGGACAGGGAAAATTTGGGATAACAATGAGCAGTACTTC
TRBV10-3	TRBD2	TRBJ2-1	few	CAISELTSGAYNEQFF	TGTGCCATCAGTGAGTTGACTAGCGGGGCCTACAATGAGCAGTTCTTC
TRBV20-1	.	TRBJ2-7	.	CSARKRGGYEQYF	TGCAGTGCTAGGAAGAGGGGGGGATACGAGCAGTACTTC
TRBV12-3/TRBV12-4	.	TRBJ2-1	.	CASSLKATYNEQFF	TGTGCCAGCAGTTTAAAGGCTACTTACAATGAGCAGTTCTTC
TRBV14	.	TRBJ1-1	.	CASSYTVRGNTEAFF	TGTGCCAGCAGCTACACAGTAAGGGGGAACACTGAAGCTTTCTTC
TRBV10-3	TRBD1	TRBJ2-1	.	CAIRPGTGGEQFF	TGTGCCATCAGACCTGGGACAGGGGGCGAGCAGTTCTTC
TRBV5-1	.	TRBJ2-5	.	CASSLSEDNEQYF	TGCGCCAGCAGCTTGTCGGAGGATAATGAGCAGTACTTC
TRBV7-2	.	TRBJ1-4	.	CASSFNRATNEKLFF	TGTGCCAGCAGCTTCAACAGGGCAACTAATGAAAAACTGTTTTTT
TRBV20-1	TRBD2	TRBJ2-1	.	CSARGLAGGLSSYNEQFF	TGCAGTGCTAGAGGACTAGCGGGAGGGTTGAGCTCCTACAATGAGCAGTTCTTC
TRBV12-3/TRBV12-4	TRBD2	TRBJ2-1	.	CASSFPTGTVTSGSSYNEQFF	TGTGCCAGCAGTTTTCCCACCGGGACAGTGACTAGCGGGAGCTCCTACAATGAGCAGTTCTTC
TRBV20-1	TRBD1	TRBJ2-2	.	CSAQTGTANTGELFF	TGCAGTGCCCAGACCGGGACAGCGAACACCGGGGAGCTGTTTTTT
TRBV30	.	TRBJ2-7	.	CAWIVLYEQYF	TGTGCCTGGATAGTGCTATACGAGCAGTACTTC
TRBV20-1	TRBD1	TRBJ1-3	.	CSAKGQGGGNTIYF	TGCAGTGCCAAAGGACAGGGCGGCGGAAACACCATATATTTT
TRBV24-1	.	TRBJ1-2	few	CATSDPRVGGYTF	TGTGCCACCAGTGATCCCCGGGTCGGGGGCTACACCTTC
TRBV20-1	.	TRBJ2-3	few	CSAENTDTQYF	TGCAGTGCGGAGAACACAGATACGCAGTATTTT
TRBV6-1	.	TRBJ2-3	few	CASTGGRTDTQYF	TGTGCCAGCACCGGGGGACGCACAGATACGCAGTATTTT
TRBV12-3/TRBV12-4	.	TRBJ1-6	.	CASSLGRVLHF	TGTGCCAGCAGTTTAGGGAGGGTCCTCCACTTT
TRBV12-5	TRBD1	TRBJ1-2	few	CASGLVRLGQSLRGYTF	TGTGCTAGTGGTTTGGTACGTCTGGGACAGAGCCTACGTGGCTACACCTTC
TRBV20-1	TRBD2	TRBJ2-1	.	CSAPRLAGGSGNEQFF	TGCAGTGCTCCTCGACTAGCGGGGGGTTCGGGCAATGAGCAGTTCTTC
TRBV24-1	.	TRBJ2-5	.	CATSDLSPNNEQYF	TGTGCCACCAGTGACCTGAGTCCTAACAATGAGCAGTACTTC
TRBV10-1	.	TRBJ2-7	.	CASSELDYKQYF	TGCGCCAGCAGTGAGTTGGACTATAAGCAGTACTTC